These 5 T cell receptor beta chains were all obtained from the same sample, sequenced in a study of T-cell memory formation after mild COVID-19. Each CDR3 protein is one row after TCRdb ran MiXCR on the 5' RACE reads. The table shows about 130,000 distinct CDR3 sequences, with 17% occurring only once. The sequencing sample was made of PBMCs or a T cell subset sorted from them (not recorded which). The receptors shown here come from a man in his late teens or twenties who had mild COVID-19 (a few samples of this study predate the infection). Cell type and time point are not known.

This clonotype came up a few times. The chain uses TRBV5-1 and TRBJ1-1; 7 bases are shared with TRBD1. Germline V gene lookup returns CDR1 SGHRS and CDR2 YFSETQ. Trimming took 0 bases from V and 0 from J; bases not matched to a gene: 5. The CDR3 has 16 amino acids. In DNA, the CDR3 is TGCGCCAGCAGCTTGGCAGGGGGGACGATGAACACTGAAGCTTTCTTT. Residues: CASSLAGGTMNTEAFF.

There are a few counts of this clonotype. This sequence joins TRBV10-1 and TRBJ2-1; 9 bases agree with TRBD1. The germline gives CDR1 WNHNN, CDR2 SYGVQD (reference sequence). The length of the CDR3 is 15 residues. The J segment lost 7 bases and the V segment lost 4 bases, leaving 8 bases of the junction unmatched. The CDR3 coding sequence is TGCGCCAGCAGTGCCGGGACAGGGAGTAGGAATGAGCAGTTCTTC. Residues: CASSAGTGSRNEQFF.

This clonotype was counted at least ten times. The V call is TRBV6-2 or TRBV6-3, the J call TRBJ2-7; TRBD2 matches at 7 bases. With V trimmed by 5 bases and J by 4 bases, 8 bases remained unmatched. This CDR3 is built from 14 residues. The germline V gene encodes CDR1 MNHEY and CDR2 SVGEGT. This CDR3 reads CASSTTSARYEQYV. As DNA, the CDR3 is TGTGCCAGCAGTACAACTAGCGCCAGATACGAGCAGTACGTC.

The gene calls are TRBV5-5 and TRBJ2-2; 8 bases fit TRBD1. Germline loops: CDR1 SGHKS, CDR2 YYEKEE (reference sequence). There are 15 residues in the CDR3. J lost 2 bases, V lost 6 bases, and 6 bases had no gene match. The CDR3 protein is CASIIQGANTGELFF. The CDR3 DNA is TGTGCCAGCATTATCCAGGGGGCCAACACCGGGGAGCTGTTTTTT.

This clonotype has ten or more counts. J is TRBJ2-7 and V is TRBV12-3 or TRBV12-4; tentative D call: TRBD2 (6 bases). The CDR3 runs to 14 residues. Trimming pared 8 bases from V and 0 bases from J, leaving 14 bases between. The CDR3 loop reads CASRRASDSYEQYF. The CDR3 nucleotides read TGTGCCAGCCGACGGGCTAGCGACTCCTACGAGCAGTACTTC.